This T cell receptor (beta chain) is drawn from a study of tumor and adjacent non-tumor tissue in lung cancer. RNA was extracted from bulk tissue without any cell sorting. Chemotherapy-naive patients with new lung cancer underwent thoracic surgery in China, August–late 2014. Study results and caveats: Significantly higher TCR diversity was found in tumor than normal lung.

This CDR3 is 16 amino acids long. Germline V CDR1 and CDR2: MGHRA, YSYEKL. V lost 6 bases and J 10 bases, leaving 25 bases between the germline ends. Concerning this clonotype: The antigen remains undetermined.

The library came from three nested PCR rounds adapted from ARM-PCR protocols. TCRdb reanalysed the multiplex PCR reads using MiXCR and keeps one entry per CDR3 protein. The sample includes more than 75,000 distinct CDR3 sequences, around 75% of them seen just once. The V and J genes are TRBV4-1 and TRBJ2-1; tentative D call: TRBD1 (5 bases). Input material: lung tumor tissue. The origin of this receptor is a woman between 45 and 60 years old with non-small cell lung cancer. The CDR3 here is CASRHATPTETSEQFF. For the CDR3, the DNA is TGCGCCAGCAGACACGCTACGCCGACAGAGACGAGCGAGCAGTTCTTC.